This TCR beta chain was captured by sequencing in a study of OX40 agonist ivuxolimab in advanced cancers. The CDR3 has 15 amino acids. The V end lost 5 bases, the J end lost 1 base, and 15 bases lay between the germline ends. From germline, CDR1 is SEHNR and CDR2 FQNEAQ (reference sequence). Autoimmune disease history or systemic immunosuppression meant exclusion. Study outcomes and limitations: Researchers did not determine the expanded peripheral T cells' antigen specificity.

Regarding this clone: Its matching antigen is unknown.

The assay was immunoSEQ multiplex PCR, and TCRdb's table has in-frame clones only and misses some. The table lists under 85,000 clones, over 65% of them singletons. This TCR came from an adult with an advanced solid tumor such as melanoma, head and neck, liver or kidney cancer. The sequenced sample was CD4+ or CD8+ T cells sorted from blood, obtained in a trial of the OX40 agonist ivuxolimab. J is TRBJ2-7 and V is TRBV7-9; TRBD1 might be the D (6 bases). The CDR3 loop reads CASSLTGRVSYEQYF. Here the CDR3 DNA reads TGTGCCAGCAGCCTAACAGGGAGAGTGTCCTACGAGCAGTACTTC.